This T cell receptor beta chain was recorded in a study of blood T cell repertoires in COVID-19. This table comes from immunoSEQ multiplex PCR, and its TCRdb copy is limited to in-frame clones, with some not included. In the table there are 450,000 or so clones, around 90% of which are singletons. The CDR3 runs 14 residues. V lost 5 bases and J 5 bases, leaving 12 bases between the germline ends. CDR1 and CDR2 (germline): SEHNR, FQNEAQ (reference sequence). The sequence came from a young man with COVID-19, enrolled during active disease. The material sequenced was peripheral blood. The J gene is TRBJ2-2, the V gene TRBV7-9; D not resolved. DNA for the CDR3: TGTGCCAGCAGCCCGACTGAGCTTACCGGGGAGCTGTTTTTT. Protein sequence: CASSPTELTGELFF.